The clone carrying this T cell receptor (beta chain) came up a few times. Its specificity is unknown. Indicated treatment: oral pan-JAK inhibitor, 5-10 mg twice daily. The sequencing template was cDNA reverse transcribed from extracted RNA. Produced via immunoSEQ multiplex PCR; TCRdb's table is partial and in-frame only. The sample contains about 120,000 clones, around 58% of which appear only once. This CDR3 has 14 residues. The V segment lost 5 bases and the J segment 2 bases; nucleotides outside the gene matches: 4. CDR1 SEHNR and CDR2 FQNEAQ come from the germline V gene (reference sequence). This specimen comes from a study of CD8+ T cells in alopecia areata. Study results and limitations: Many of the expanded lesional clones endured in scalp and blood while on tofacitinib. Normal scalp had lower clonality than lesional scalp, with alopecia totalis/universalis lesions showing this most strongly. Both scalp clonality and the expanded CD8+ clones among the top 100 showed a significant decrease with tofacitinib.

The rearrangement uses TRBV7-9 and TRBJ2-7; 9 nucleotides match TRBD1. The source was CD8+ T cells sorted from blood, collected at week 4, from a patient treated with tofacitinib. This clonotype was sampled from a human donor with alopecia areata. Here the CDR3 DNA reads TGTGCCAGCAGCCTGGACAGGGGACCCTACGAGCAGTACTTC. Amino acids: CASSLDRGPYEQYF. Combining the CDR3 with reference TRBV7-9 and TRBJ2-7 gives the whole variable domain DTGVSQNPRHKITKRGQNVTFRCDPISEHNRLYWYRQTLGQGPEFLTYFQNEAQLEKSRLLSDRFSAERPKGSFSTLEIQRTEQGDSAMYLCASSLDRGPYEQYFGPGTRLTVT.